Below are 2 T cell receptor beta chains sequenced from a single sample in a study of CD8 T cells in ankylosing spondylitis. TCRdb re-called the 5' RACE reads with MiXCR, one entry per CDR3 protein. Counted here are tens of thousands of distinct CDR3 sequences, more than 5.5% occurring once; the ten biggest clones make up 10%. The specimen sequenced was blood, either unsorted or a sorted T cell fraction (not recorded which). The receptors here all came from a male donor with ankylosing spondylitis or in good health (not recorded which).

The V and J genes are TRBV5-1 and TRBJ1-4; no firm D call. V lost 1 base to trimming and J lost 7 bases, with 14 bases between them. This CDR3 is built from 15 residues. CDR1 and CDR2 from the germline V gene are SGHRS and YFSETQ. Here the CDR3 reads CASSLTQNLGEKLFF. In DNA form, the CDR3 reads TGCGCCAGCAGCTTGACACAGAACCTTGGTGAAAAACTGTTTTTT. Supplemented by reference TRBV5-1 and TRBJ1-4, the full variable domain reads KAGVTQTPRYLIKTRGQQVTLSCSPISGHRSVSWYQQTPGQGLQFLFEYFSETQRNKGNFPGRFSGRQFSNSRSEMNVSTLELGDSALYLCASSLTQNLGEKLFFGSGTQLSVL.

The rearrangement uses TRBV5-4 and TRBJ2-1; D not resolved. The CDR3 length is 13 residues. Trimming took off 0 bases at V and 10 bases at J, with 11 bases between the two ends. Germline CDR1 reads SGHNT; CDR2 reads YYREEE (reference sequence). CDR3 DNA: TGTGCCAGCAGCTTGGTTTTGGGCCTCGAGCAGTTCTTC. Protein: CASSLVLGLEQFF.